The 26 T cell receptor beta chains given below trace back to one sample, sequenced in a study of patients and donors after allogeneic stem cell transplantation. Each CDR3 protein gets one entry after TCRdb re-called the RT-PCR reads with MiXCR. This sample has about 200,000 distinct CDR3 sequences, with about 37% found just once. Sequencing used blood, either unsorted or a sorted T cell fraction (not recorded which). All receptors derive from a human donor who was either an allogeneic HSCT recipient or a stem cell or donor lymphocyte infusion donor (not recorded which). It is not recorded whose cells these are; they may come from a transplant donor.

The sample holds a few counts of this clonotype. The chain uses TRBV10-3 and TRBJ1-2; 8 positions agree with TRBD1. The CDR3 contains 13 residues. Germline lookup yields CDR1 ENHRY and CDR2 SYGVKD. The V segment lost 6 bases and the J segment 3 bases; nucleotides outside the gene matches: 3. DNA for the CDR3: TGTGCCATCAGCCTGGACAGGGACTATGGCTACACCTTC. Translated: CAISLDRDYGYTF.

This clonotype was counted only a few times. The rearrangement uses TRBV10-2 and TRBJ1-1; D unresolved. The CDR3 sequence is 12 residues long. The V end was cut by 6 bases, the J end by 6 bases, with 11 bases between. Germline CDR1 and CDR2: WSHSY and SAAADI. CDR3 residues: CASSGQISEAFF. The CDR3 nucleotides read TGCGCCAGCAGCGGGCAGATCTCTGAAGCTTTCTTT.

The table lists this clonotype with a few counts. The gene calls are TRBV5-6 and TRBJ1-1; a weak D match, TRBD1 (6 bases). V was clipped by 4 bases and J by 0 bases, with 10 bases between them. CDR1 and CDR2 (germline): SGHDT, YYEEEE. The CDR3 runs 14 residues. As DNA, the CDR3 is TGTGCCAGCAGCCGGGACAATCTGAACACTGAAGCTTTCTTT. Amino acid sequence: CASSRDNLNTEAFF.

The genes are TRBV5-6 and TRBJ2-7; D is undetermined. In germline, CDR1 is SGHDT, CDR2 YYEEEE. This CDR3 has 14 residues. Trimming stripped 4 bases from V and 4 bases from J, with 15 bases between. DNA of the CDR3: TGTGCCAGCAGCCTAGGACGCCCCTCTTACGAGCAGTACTTC. Its protein product is CASSLGRPSYEQYF.

This clonotype occurred a few times. The chain has TRBV5-6 and TRBJ1-6; D is uncertain. The CDR3 is 15 amino acids. CDR1 and CDR2 (germline): SGHDT, YYEEEE. V dropped 1 base and J dropped 3 bases, with 8 bases sitting between them. CDR3 bases: TGTGCCAGCAGCTTGACTTTGGGCTATAATTCACCCCTCCACTTT. Amino acid sequence: CASSLTLGYNSPLHF. The full variable domain, rest sourced from reference TRBV5-6 and TRBJ1-6, is DAGVTQSPTHLIKTRGQQVTLRCSPKSGHDTVSWYQQALGQGPQFIFQYYEEEERQRGNFPDRFSGHQFPNYSSELNVNALLLGDSALYLCASSLTLGYNSPLHFGNGTRLTVT.

The chain links TRBV6-6 to TRBJ2-7; D not certain. The germline V gene has CDR1 MNHNY and CDR2 SVGAGI (reference sequence). The V end was cut by 2 bases, the J end by 4 bases, with 6 bases between. CDR3 length equals 12 residues. The CDR3 loop is CASSYREYEQYF. As DNA, the CDR3 is TGTGCCAGCAGTTACCGCGAGTACGAGCAGTACTTC.

This clonotype occurred a few times. The rearrangement uses TRBV5-1 and TRBJ2-3, with 7 bases that match TRBD1. Germline V gene sequence: CDR1 SGHRS, CDR2 YFSETQ. The CDR3 sequence is 14 residues long. Losses at the gene ends were 5 bases for V and 1 base for J; bases not matched to a gene: 4. In DNA form, the CDR3 reads TGCGCCAGCAGTTGGACAGGCGGCACAGATACGCAGTATTTT. This sequence encodes CASSWTGGTDTQYF.

Comments on this clonotype: A much larger clone lies one base from this, so it may be a read error. The CDR3 spells CASSPGQSTDTQYF. The CDR3 DNA follows: TGTGCCAGCAGCCCCGGACAGAGCACAGATACGCAGTATTTT. V and J are TRBV7-7 and TRBJ2-3, with a weak D call TRBD1 (6 bases). Trimming removed 5 bases at V and 0 bases at J, with 9 bases between. This CDR3 is 14 amino acids long. Germline V gene lookup returns CDR1 SSHAT and CDR2 FNYEAQ (reference sequence).

The chain carries TRBV30 and TRBJ2-5; D gene uncertain. The V gene's germline CDR1 is GTSNPN and CDR2 SVGIG (reference sequence). The CDR3 has 13 amino acids. Trimming pared 0 bases from V and 2 bases from J, leaving 7 bases between. In DNA form, the CDR3 reads TGTGCCTGGAGTGTATCCCAGCAAGAGACCCAGTACTTC. This translates into CAWSVSQQETQYF. Drawing the rest from reference TRBV30 and TRBJ2-5, the complete variable domain is SQTIHQWPATLVQPVGSPLSLECTVEGTSNPNLYWYRQAAGRGLQLLFYSVGIGQISSEVPQNLSASRPQDRQFILSSKKLLLSDSGFYLCAWSVSQQETQYFGPGTRLLVL.

The chain recombines TRBV4-2 with TRBJ2-7, with 10 bases identical to TRBD1. CDR1 and CDR2 from the germline V gene are LGHNA and YNFKEQ. The CDR3 contains 14 residues. After removal of 2 bases from V and 3 bases from J, the junction contained 1 base not matched to a gene. CDR3 nucleotides: TGTGCCAGCAGCCAACGGACAGGGGGCTACGAGCAGTACTTC. Its translation is CASSQRTGGYEQYF.

The gene calls are TRBV30 and TRBJ1-6; no clear D. The length of the CDR3 is 13 residues. The germline V gene encodes CDR1 GTSNPN and CDR2 SVGIG (reference sequence). V was pared by 6 bases and J by 4 bases, with 10 bases between. The CDR3 loop reads CACRGQYNSPLHF. The DNA for the CDR3 is TGTGCCTGCAGAGGGCAGTATAATTCACCCCTCCACTTT.

V and J are TRBV6-5 and TRBJ2-7; the D gene could be TRBD1 or TRBD2 (6 bases each). Trimming removed 7 bases at V and 0 bases at J, with 16 bases between. CDR1 MNHEY and CDR2 SVGAGI come from the germline V gene. The CDR3 runs to 15 residues. This chain's CDR3 is CASNEGGFGSYEQYF. The CDR3 nucleotides read TGTGCCAGCAACGAGGGGGGATTTGGCTCCTACGAGCAGTACTTC.

This clonotype appeared a single time. The chain uses TRBV3-1 and TRBJ1-3, with D perhaps TRBD1 (5 bases). The V gene's germline CDR1 is LGHDT and CDR2 YNNKEL (reference sequence). Trimming took 0 bases from V and 0 from J, leaving 12 bases between them. There are 17 residues in the CDR3. CDR3 in DNA: TGTGCCAGCAGCCAAGATGGTTCCAGGGTCTCTGGAAACACCATATATTTT. Translation: CASSQDGSRVSGNTIYF.

This rearrangement joins TRBV7-3 to TRBJ2-2, with D hard to call. Trimming cost V 6 bases and J 3 bases, with 8 bases left between them. Germline CDR1 is SGHTA and CDR2 is FQGTGA. This CDR3 is 13 amino acids long. The CDR3 loop reads CASSKGYTGELFF. The CDR3 nucleotides read TGTGCCAGCAGTAAAGGGTACACCGGGGAGCTGTTTTTT.

This clonotype has more than one count but fewer than ten. V is TRBV28 and J is TRBJ1-6; the D gene is possibly TRBD1 (6 bases). The V end lost 7 bases, the J end lost 6 bases, and 13 bases lay between the germline ends. The germline V gene has CDR1 MDHEN and CDR2 SYDVKM. This CDR3 is built from 14 residues. The CDR3 coding sequence is TGTGCCAGCACCACCGGGACACCTAATTCACCCCTCCACTTT. Its protein product is CASTTGTPNSPLHF.

The rearrangement links TRBV9 to TRBJ1-5; no clear D gene. Germline assignment: CDR1 SGDLS and CDR2 YYNGEE. The length of the CDR3 is 14 residues. The V end lost 3 bases, the J end lost 6 bases, and 13 bases lay between the germline ends. The CDR3 DNA sequence: TGTGCCAGCAGCGCCTCGGACGCGCGTCAGCCCCAGCATTTT. This gives the protein CASSASDARQPQHF.

The J gene is TRBJ1-3, the V gene TRBV3-1, with D possibly being TRBD1 (5 bases). Looked up from germline, CDR1 is LGHDT and CDR2 is YNNKEL (reference sequence). The V and J ends lost 0 bases and 7 bases respectively, with 10 bases between them. This CDR3 is built from 14 residues. The CDR3 protein is CASSQDGWGNTIYF. The CDR3 region has the DNA TGTGCCAGCAGCCAAGATGGCTGGGGCAACACCATATATTTT.

This clonotype appeared a few times. J is TRBJ1-2 and V is TRBV5-5; D is perhaps TRBD1 (5 bases). Germline V gene lookup returns CDR1 SGHKS and CDR2 YYEKEE (reference sequence). The CDR3 is made up of 14 amino acids. Between the trimmed V and J ends, which lost 2 bases and 8 bases, there was a span of 16 bases. The CDR3 protein is CASSLYTGFEGYTF. CDR3 bases: TGTGCCAGCAGCTTATATACAGGATTTGAGGGCTACACCTTC.

In this sample, this clonotype turned up a few times. The chain joins TRBV29-1 to TRBJ2-7, with D possibly called TRBD1 or TRBD2 (5 bases each). The V gene's germline CDR1 is SQVTM and CDR2 ANQGSEA. V was clipped by 7 bases and J by 2 bases, with 18 bases between them. The CDR3 contains 14 residues. The CDR3 DNA follows: TGCAGCGCTATGATCCGGGACGGACCCTACGAGCAGTACTTC. Translating it yields CSAMIRDGPYEQYF.

V is TRBV27 and J is TRBJ1-1; unclear D gene. The CDR3 has 14 amino acids. Germline CDR1 reads MNHEY; CDR2 reads SMNVEV (reference sequence). The germline V and J ends were trimmed by 5 bases and 1 base, with 11 bases remaining between them. CDR3: CASSTTLGNTEAFF. In nucleotides, the CDR3 is TGTGCCAGCAGTACGACATTAGGGAACACTGAAGCTTTCTTT.

This sequence joins TRBV4-2 and TRBJ2-7, with D possibly TRBD1 on 5 matching bases. The CDR3 has 17 residues. Between the trimmed V and J ends, which lost 0 bases and 6 bases, there was a span of 21 bases. Germline CDR1 is LGHNA and CDR2 is YNFKEQ. In nucleotides, the CDR3 is TGTGCCAGCAGCCAAGATGTTTGGGGCAGGGTTTCAAGCGAGCAGTACTTC. Translated: CASSQDVWGRVSSEQYF.

V usage is TRBV24-1 and J usage is TRBJ1-1; D unresolved. The germline CDR1 and CDR2 sequences are KGHDR and SFDVKD. The CDR3 is made up of 13 amino acids. Trimming removed 4 bases at V and 7 bases at J, with 12 bases between. CDR3 protein: CATSDLGSGEAFF. CDR3 sequence (DNA): TGTGCCACCAGTGACCTCGGTTCGGGTGAAGCTTTCTTT.

The chain links TRBV28 to TRBJ2-3; a weak D match, TRBD2 (5 bases). The germline V gene has CDR1 MDHEN and CDR2 SYDVKM. V lost 6 bases and J 0 bases, leaving 13 bases between the germline ends. The CDR3 runs to 15 residues. For the CDR3, the DNA is TGTGCCAGCAGCCGAGCGGCCGCTAGCACAGATACGCAGTATTTT. Protein: CASSRAAASTDTQYF.

This clonotype was seen only a few times. The chain joins TRBV5-1 to TRBJ1-2; no clear D. Germline CDR1 and CDR2: SGHRS and YFSETQ. Trimming left V 0 bases short and J 0 bases short, with 9 bases between. CDR3 length: 15 residues. The CDR3 sequence is CASSLANAANYGYTF. CDR3 sequence (DNA): TGCGCCAGCAGCTTGGCCAACGCGGCTAACTATGGCTACACCTTC.

The rearrangement joins TRBV6-2 or TRBV6-3 to TRBJ1-1; D uncertain. The length of the CDR3 is 13 residues. V was shortened by 6 bases and J by 0 bases, with 8 bases between the two germline ends. Per germline, CDR1 MNHEY and CDR2 SVGEGT. The CDR3 DNA sequence: TGTGCCAGCAGCCAGTGGATGAACACTGAAGCTTTCTTT. Protein: CASSQWMNTEAFF.

The V and J genes are TRBV20-1 and TRBJ1-3; D unresolved. Per the germline V gene, CDR1 is DFQATT and CDR2 is SNEGSKA (reference sequence). The V and J ends lost 5 bases and 0 bases respectively, with 17 bases between them. There are 16 residues in the CDR3. The CDR3 loop reads CSAHARLGDSGNTIYF. In nucleotides, the CDR3 is TGCAGTGCTCACGCCAGGTTGGGCGACTCTGGAAACACCATATATTTT.